This T cell receptor (beta chain) was identified during a study of blood T cells in healthy people across ages. Study background: The template switching approach captured approximately one barcoded beta molecule for every two T cells. Study results and limitations: Fewer expanded clones and more diversity marked long-lived versus aged donors.

Details on this clonotype: Its cognate antigen is unknown.

For the second PCR, which ran for 7 to 11 cycles, a sample-barcoded 5' primer and a J-beta primer mix were used. Every sample gave at least 3 million paired-end reads containing CDR3. TCRdb re-analysed the 5' RACE reads in MiXCR, keeping a single row per CDR3 protein. The table shows about 1.8 million distinct CDR3 sequences, with around half occurring only once. Sequencing was done on a sample of blood. This TCR was sampled from a woman aged 40 to 50 in good health.

The CDR3 DNA reads as TGTGCCAGCACAGATACGGGCAGGGGGTCCTACGAGCAGTACTTC. It codes for CASTDTGRGSYEQYF. V gene TRBV3-1 combines with J gene TRBJ2-7, with 7 bases aligning to TRBD1. V was pared by 7 bases and J by 1 base, with 10 bases of the junction left unmatched. The CDR3 extends over 15 amino acids. Germline values: CDR1 LGHDT, CDR2 YNNKEL (reference sequence).